These T cell receptor beta chains were read from a single sample in a study of blood T cell repertoires in COVID-19. The assay was immunoSEQ multiplex PCR, and TCRdb's table has in-frame clones only and misses some. The data hold under 350,000 clones, with under 90% observed a single time. The sequenced sample consisted of peripheral blood. These receptors all stem from a man aged 45-65 years with acute or convalescent COVID-19. Each CDR3 is given with its conserved first and last residue. A D gene is named only where the DNA matches it firmly. The size of a clone is reported for some rows only, either as once, few or many, or as a class for expanded clones.

v_call	clone_size	d_call	j_call	cdr3_aa	cdr3_nt
TRBV4-1	-	TRBD1	TRBJ2-4	CASSQDREGAGKNIQYF	TGCGCCAGCAGCCAAGATCGAGAGGGGGCAGGCAAAAACATTCAGTACTTC
TRBV19	-	-	TRBJ1-1	CASSIPQGAEAFF	TGTGCCAGTAGTATCCCACAGGGTGCTGAAGCTTTCTTT
TRBV2	-	TRBD1	TRBJ2-7	CASSEQGALYSYEQYF	TGTGCCAGTAGTGAACAGGGGGCCCTATACTCCTACGAGCAGTACTTC
TRBV6-5	-	-	TRBJ2-1	CASSPRRQPRDEQFF	TGTGCCAGCAGTCCCAGACGACAGCCCAGGGATGAGCAGTTCTTC
TRBV4-1	-	TRBD1	TRBJ1-2	CASSRTGVKGYTF	TGCGCCAGCAGCCGGACAGGGGTGAAGGGCTACACCTTC
TRBV27	-	TRBD1	TRBJ2-7	CASSPRQGATYEQYF	TGTGCCAGCAGTCCCAGACAGGGCGCTACGTACGAGCAGTACTTC
TRBV29-1	-	-	TRBJ1-2	CSVATPGYGYTF	TGCAGCGTTGCCACACCTGGCTATGGCTACACCTTC
TRBV19	few	-	TRBJ2-7	CASSVSAVRGGEQYF	TGTGCCAGTAGTGTCTCGGCCGTAAGGGGGGGCGAGCAGTACTTC
TRBV5-8	-	-	TRBJ2-4	CASSLGAAGSSKNIQYF	TGTGCCAGCAGCTTAGGGGCGGCAGGGTCGTCGAAAAACATTCAGTACTTC
TRBV6-1	-	-	TRBJ1-2	CASSEAGLYYWGYTF	TGTGCCAGCAGTGAAGCTGGGCTTTATTATTGGGGCTACACCTTC
TRBV3-1/TRBV3-2	-	TRBD2	TRBJ2-5	CASSPLAGSAQETQYF	TGTGCCAGCAGCCCCTTAGCGGGGTCCGCTCAAGAGACCCAGTACTTC
TRBV6-6	-	-	TRBJ2-5	CATLDKETQYF	TGTGCCACCTTGGACAAAGAGACCCAGTACTTC
TRBV2	few	TRBD2	TRBJ2-2	CASAGESTGELFF	TGTGCCAGCGCGGGGGAGAGCACCGGGGAGCTGTTTTTT
TRBV6-6	-	-	TRBJ1-2	CASTFRSSTTGYTF	TGTGCCAGCACCTTTCGCAGTTCCACCACGGGCTACACCTTC
TRBV3-1/TRBV3-2	-	TRBD2	TRBJ2-1	CASSQYAASGSQDEQFF	TGTGCCAGCAGCCAATATGCGGCTAGCGGGTCTCAGGATGAGCAGTTCTTC
TRBV5-1	-	-	TRBJ1-4	CASSLVGGQVEKLFF	TGCGCCAGCAGCTTGGTCGGGGGGCAAGTTGAAAAACTGTTTTTT
TRBV27	-	-	TRBJ2-4	CASSSGQGSIQYF	TGTGCCAGCAGTTCCGGGCAGGGGAGCATTCAGTACTTC
TRBV9	-	TRBD1	TRBJ1-6	CASSPGQGASPLHF	TGTGCCAGCAGCCCCGGACAGGGGGCTTCACCCCTCCACTTT
TRBV4-2	-	TRBD1	TRBJ2-1	CASSPSGQPHNEQFF	TGTGCCAGCAGCCCTTCGGGACAGCCACACAATGAGCAGTTCTTC
TRBV4-1	-	TRBD1	TRBJ1-3	CASSPNPGGSGGNTIYF	TGCGCCAGCAGCCCTAACCCAGGGGGCTCTGGGGGAAACACCATATATTTT
TRBV21-1	-	-	TRBJ1-3	CASSKVRATAVSGNTIYF	TGTGCCAGCAGCAAAGTGAGGGCCACTGCCGTCTCTGGAAACACCATATATTTT
TRBV7-8	-	TRBD1	TRBJ1-5	CASSFLDRNSNQPQHF	TGTGCCAGCAGCTTTCTGGACAGGAATAGCAATCAGCCCCAGCATTTT
TRBV27	-	-	TRBJ1-5	CASSVNRNQPQHF	TGTGCCAGCAGCGTTAACAGGAATCAGCCCCAGCATTTT
TRBV18	-	-	TRBJ2-2	CASSPIGTNTGELFF	TGTGCCAGCTCACCAATCGGGACTAACACCGGGGAGCTGTTTTTT
TRBV6-5	-	TRBD1	TRBJ2-3	CASRRDRLTDTQYF	TGTGCCAGCAGGAGGGACAGACTCACAGATACGCAGTATTTT
TRBV6-1	-	-	TRBJ1-2	CASSDGAEGGYTF	TGTGCCAGCAGTGACGGAGCAGAAGGTGGCTACACCTTC
TRBV6-5	-	-	TRBJ2-7	CASSYGGHEQYF	TGTGCCAGCAGTTATGGCGGGCACGAGCAGTACTTC
TRBV19	-	-	TRBJ2-1	CASSPLSRDRRPYNEQFF	TGTGCCAGTAGTCCCCTCTCAAGAGACAGAAGACCGTACAATGAGCAGTTCTTC
TRBV5-1	-	TRBD2	TRBJ2-7	CASSLLTSGGGYEQYF	TGCGCCAGCAGCTTGTTGACTAGCGGGGGTGGTTACGAGCAGTACTTC
TRBV7-9	-	TRBD1	TRBJ1-1	CASSSYGTGEEEAFF	TGTGCCAGCAGCTCCTACGGGACAGGGGAAGAGGAAGCTTTCTTT
TRBV19	-	TRBD1	TRBJ1-1	CASSEQGSTEAFF	TGTGCCAGTAGTGAACAGGGGAGCACTGAAGCTTTCTTT
TRBV5-1	-	-	TRBJ1-1	CASNSGGGGEAFF	TGCGCCAGCAATTCGGGAGGAGGTGGTGAAGCTTTCTTT
TRBV5-6	-	-	TRBJ1-3	CASSETTGMGHF	TGTGCCAGCAGCGAAACTACAGGGATGGGACATTTT
TRBV5-6	many	-	TRBJ1-1	CASSPGPKTEAFF	TGTGCCAGCAGCCCTGGGCCAAAAACTGAAGCTTTCTTT
TRBV27	-	-	TRBJ2-5	CASSPPPGETQYF	TGTGCCAGCAGCCCTCCTCCGGGGGAGACCCAGTACTTC
TRBV18	-	TRBD2	TRBJ2-7	CASSPGLAGGAYEQYF	TGTGCCAGCTCACCGGGACTAGCGGGGGGAGCCTACGAGCAGTACTTC
TRBV18	-	TRBD2	TRBJ2-7	CASSPGLAGGPSYEQYF	TGTGCCAGCTCACCGGGACTAGCGGGGGGGCCCTCCTACGAGCAGTACTTC
TRBV5-1	-	TRBD2	TRBJ2-3	CASKRGARVGTDTQYF	TGCGCCAGCAAGCGGGGGGCTAGGGTCGGCACAGATACGCAGTATTTT
TRBV29-1	-	-	TRBJ1-2	CSVGRAWEDGYTF	TGCAGCGTTGGGAGGGCTTGGGAGGATGGCTACACCTTC
TRBV10-2	few	-	TRBJ1-1	CASTPGVNTEAFF	TGCGCCAGCACTCCGGGGGTGAACACTGAAGCTTTCTTT
TRBV6-2/TRBV6-3	-	-	TRBJ2-7	CASSYAGTDYEQYF	TGTGCCAGCAGTTACGCGGGGACAGACTACGAGCAGTACTTC
TRBV2	many	-	TRBJ2-5	CASSRSGRRQETQYF	TGTGCCAGCAGTAGGTCAGGTAGAAGGCAAGAGACCCAGTACTTC
TRBV7-6	-	-	TRBJ1-1	CASSPRSDTEAFF	TGTGCCAGCAGCCCTAGATCGGACACTGAAGCTTTCTTT
TRBV18	-	-	TRBJ2-7	CASSPEQFFYEQYF	TGTGCCAGCTCACCCGAACAATTTTTCTACGAGCAGTACTTC
TRBV5-4	-	-	TRBJ1-6	CASSSWALSPLHF	TGTGCCAGCAGCTCTTGGGCCCTTTCACCCCTCCACTTT
TRBV7-9	-	-	TRBJ1-1	CASSLISNTEAFF	TGTGCCAGCAGCTTGATCAGTAACACTGAAGCTTTCTTT
TRBV7-9	once	-	TRBJ1-4	CASSLGSAPTRANEKLFF	TGTGCCAGCAGCTTAGGGTCAGCCCCCACGCGGGCTAATGAAAAACTGTTTTTT
TRBV20-1	-	TRBD1	TRBJ1-2	CSAGDRVANYGYTF	TGCAGTGCTGGTGACAGGGTCGCTAACTATGGCTACACCTTC
TRBV5-1	many	TRBD2	TRBJ2-5	CASSAGLAGEETQYF	TGCGCCAGCAGCGCCGGACTAGCGGGGGAAGAGACCCAGTACTTC
TRBV29-1	-	-	TRBJ2-6	CSVLTTSGANVLTF	TGCAGCGTTTTGACAACTTCTGGGGCCAACGTCCTGACTTTC
TRBV24-1	-	-	TRBJ1-6	CATSDFCGQYNSPLHF	TGTGCCACCAGTGATTTCTGCGGCCAATATAATTCACCCCTCCACTTT
TRBV5-1	-	-	TRBJ2-3	CASSLALTEDTQYF	TGCGCCAGCAGCTTGGCGCTTACAGAAGATACGCAGTATTTT
TRBV7-3	-	-	TRBJ2-1	CASSSASGGGRDNEQFF	TGTGCCAGCAGCTCTGCGAGCGGCGGGGGCCGGGACAATGAGCAGTTCTTC